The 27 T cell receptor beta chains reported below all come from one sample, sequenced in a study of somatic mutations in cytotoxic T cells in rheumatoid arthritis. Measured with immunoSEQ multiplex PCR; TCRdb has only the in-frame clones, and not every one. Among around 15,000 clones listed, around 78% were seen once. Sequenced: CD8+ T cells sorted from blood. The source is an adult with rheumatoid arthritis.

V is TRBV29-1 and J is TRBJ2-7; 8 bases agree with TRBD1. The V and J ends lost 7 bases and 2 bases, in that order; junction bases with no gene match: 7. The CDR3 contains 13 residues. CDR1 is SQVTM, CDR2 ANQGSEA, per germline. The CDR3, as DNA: TGCAGCGCGACAGGGGTCTCTCCCTACGAGCAGTACTTC. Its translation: CSATGVSPYEQYF.

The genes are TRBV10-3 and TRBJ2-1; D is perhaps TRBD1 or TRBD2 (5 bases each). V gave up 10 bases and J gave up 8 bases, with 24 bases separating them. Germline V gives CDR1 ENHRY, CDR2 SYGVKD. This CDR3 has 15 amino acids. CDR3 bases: TGTGCCAGCAAACCTGAGGGGCCGCGGTTCGATGAGCAGTTCTTC. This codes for CASKPEGPRFDEQFF.

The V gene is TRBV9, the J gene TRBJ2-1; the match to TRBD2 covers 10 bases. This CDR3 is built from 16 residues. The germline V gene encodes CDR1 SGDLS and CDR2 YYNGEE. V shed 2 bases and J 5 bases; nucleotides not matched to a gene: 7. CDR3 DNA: TGTGCCAGCAGCGTTAGCGGGGGGCTCCCAGACAATGAGCAGTTCTTC. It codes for CASSVSGGLPDNEQFF.

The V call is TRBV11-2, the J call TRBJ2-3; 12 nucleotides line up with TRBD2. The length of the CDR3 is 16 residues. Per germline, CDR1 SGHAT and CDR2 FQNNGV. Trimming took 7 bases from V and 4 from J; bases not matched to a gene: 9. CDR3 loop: CASTTPSGGGADTQYF. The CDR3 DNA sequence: TGTGCCAGCACCACCCCTAGCGGGGGGGGAGCAGATACGCAGTATTTT.

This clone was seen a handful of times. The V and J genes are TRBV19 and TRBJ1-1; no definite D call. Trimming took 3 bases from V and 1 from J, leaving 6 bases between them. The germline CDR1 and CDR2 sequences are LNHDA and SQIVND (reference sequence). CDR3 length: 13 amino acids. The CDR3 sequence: CASSILWNTEAFF. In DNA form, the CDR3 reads TGTGCCAGTAGTATCCTCTGGAACACTGAAGCTTTCTTT.

CDR3 in DNA: TGCGCCAGCAGCCAAGAGATGAACACTGAAGCTTTCTTT. It encodes CASSQEMNTEAFF. This chain links TRBV4-1 with TRBJ1-1; no definite D call. Per germline, CDR1 MGHRA and CDR2 YSYEKL. Trimming pared 0 bases from V and 0 bases from J, leaving 2 bases between. The CDR3 extends over 13 amino acids.

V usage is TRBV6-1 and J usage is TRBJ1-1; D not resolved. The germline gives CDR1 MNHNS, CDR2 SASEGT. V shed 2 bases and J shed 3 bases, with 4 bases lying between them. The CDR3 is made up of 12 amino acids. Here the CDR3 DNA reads TGTGCCAGCAGTGAAAGGTACACTGAAGCTTTCTTT. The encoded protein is CASSERYTEAFF.

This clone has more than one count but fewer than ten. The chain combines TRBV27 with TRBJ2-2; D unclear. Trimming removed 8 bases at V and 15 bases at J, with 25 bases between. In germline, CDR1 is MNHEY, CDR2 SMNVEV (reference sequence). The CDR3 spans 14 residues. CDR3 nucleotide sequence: TGTGCCAGCGCCCTGACCCCTACCTCGATCAGGTTGTTTTTT. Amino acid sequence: CASALTPTSIRLFF.

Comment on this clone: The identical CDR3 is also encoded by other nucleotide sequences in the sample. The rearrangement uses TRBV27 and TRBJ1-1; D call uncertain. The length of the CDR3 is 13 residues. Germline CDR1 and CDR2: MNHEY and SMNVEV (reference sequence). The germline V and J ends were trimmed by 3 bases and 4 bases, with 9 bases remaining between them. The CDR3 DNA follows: TGTGCCAGCAGTTTCAGAGAGGGCACTGAAGCTTTCTTT. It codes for CASSFREGTEAFF.

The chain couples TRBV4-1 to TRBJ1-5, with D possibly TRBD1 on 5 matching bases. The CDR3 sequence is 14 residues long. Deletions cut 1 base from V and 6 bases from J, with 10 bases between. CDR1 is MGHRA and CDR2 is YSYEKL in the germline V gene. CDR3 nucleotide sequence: TGCGCCAGCAGCCAAGTTTTGGGGGGTCAGCCCCAGCATTTT. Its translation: CASSQVLGGQPQHF.

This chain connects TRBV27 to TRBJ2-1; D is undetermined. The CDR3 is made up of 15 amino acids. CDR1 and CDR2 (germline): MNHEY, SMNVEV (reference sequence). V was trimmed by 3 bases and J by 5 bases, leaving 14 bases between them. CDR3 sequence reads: CASSFPSAEDNEQFF. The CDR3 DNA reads TGTGCCAGCAGTTTCCCCTCGGCAGAAGACAATGAGCAGTTCTTC.

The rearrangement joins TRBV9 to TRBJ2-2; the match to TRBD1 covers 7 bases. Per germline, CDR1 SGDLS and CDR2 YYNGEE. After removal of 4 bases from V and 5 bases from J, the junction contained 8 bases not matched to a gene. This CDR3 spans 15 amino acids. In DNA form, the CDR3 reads TGTGCCAGCAGCACACGACAGGGTGGGACCGGGGAGCTGTTTTTT. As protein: CASSTRQGGTGELFF.

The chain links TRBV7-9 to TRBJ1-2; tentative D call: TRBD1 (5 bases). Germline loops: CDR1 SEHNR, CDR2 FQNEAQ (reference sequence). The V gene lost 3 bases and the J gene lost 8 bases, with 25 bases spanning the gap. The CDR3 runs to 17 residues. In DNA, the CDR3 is TGTGCCAGCAGCTTGGGGACGGCCCCCCCACCCCTGGGGGGCTACACCTTC. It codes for CASSLGTAPPPLGGYTF. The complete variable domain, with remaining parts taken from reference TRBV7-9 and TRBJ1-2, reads DTGVSQNPRHKITKRGQNVTFRCDPISEHNRLYWYRQTLGQGPEFLTYFQNEAQLEKSRLLSDRFSAERPKGSFSTLEIQRTEQGDSAMYLCASSLGTAPPPLGGYTFGSGTRLTVV.

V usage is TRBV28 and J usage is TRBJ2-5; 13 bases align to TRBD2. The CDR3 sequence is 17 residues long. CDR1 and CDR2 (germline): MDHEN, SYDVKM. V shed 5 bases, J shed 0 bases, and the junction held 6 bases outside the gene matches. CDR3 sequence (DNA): TGTGCCAGCAGTCGGACTAGCGGGAGCCTGTACCAAGAGACCCAGTACTTC. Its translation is CASSRTSGSLYQETQYF.

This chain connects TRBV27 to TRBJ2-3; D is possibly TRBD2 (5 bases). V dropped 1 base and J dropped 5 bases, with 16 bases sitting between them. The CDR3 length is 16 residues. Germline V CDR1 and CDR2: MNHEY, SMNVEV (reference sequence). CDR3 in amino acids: CASSLFPSNREDTQYF. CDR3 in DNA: TGTGCCAGCAGTTTATTTCCTAGCAATAGAGAAGATACGCAGTATTTT.

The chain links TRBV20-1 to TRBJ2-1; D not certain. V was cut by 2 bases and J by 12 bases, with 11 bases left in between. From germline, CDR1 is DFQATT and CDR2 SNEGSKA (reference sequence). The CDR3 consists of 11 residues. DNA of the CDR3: TGCAGTGCTAGATCCAGTCTAGGGCAGTTCTTC. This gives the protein CSARSSLGQFF.

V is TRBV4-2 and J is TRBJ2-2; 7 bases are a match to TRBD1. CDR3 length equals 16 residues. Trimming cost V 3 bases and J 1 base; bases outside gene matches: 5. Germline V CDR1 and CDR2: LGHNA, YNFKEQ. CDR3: CASSHQWTGNTGELFF. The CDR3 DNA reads TGTGCCAGCAGCCATCAGTGGACAGGGAACACCGGGGAGCTGTTTTTT.

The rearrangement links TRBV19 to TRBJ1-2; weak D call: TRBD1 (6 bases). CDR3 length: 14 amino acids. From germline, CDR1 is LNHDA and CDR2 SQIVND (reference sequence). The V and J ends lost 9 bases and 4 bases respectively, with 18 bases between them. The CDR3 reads CASSEPGAIYGYTF. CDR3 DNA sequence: TGTGCCAGCTCCGAACCGGGGGCGATCTATGGCTACACCTTC.

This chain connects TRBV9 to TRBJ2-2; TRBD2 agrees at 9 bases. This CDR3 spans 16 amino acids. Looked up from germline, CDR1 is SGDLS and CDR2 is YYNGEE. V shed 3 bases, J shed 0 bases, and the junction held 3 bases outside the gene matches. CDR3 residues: CASSDTSGSNTGELFF. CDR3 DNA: TGTGCCAGCAGCGATACTAGCGGGTCGAACACCGGGGAGCTGTTTTTT.

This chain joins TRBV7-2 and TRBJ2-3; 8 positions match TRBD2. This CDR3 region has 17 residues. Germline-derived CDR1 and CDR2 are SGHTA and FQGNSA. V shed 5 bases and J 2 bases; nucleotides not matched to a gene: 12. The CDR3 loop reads CASSGPGASGYTDTQYF. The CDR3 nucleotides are TGTGCCAGCAGCGGACCGGGGGCTAGCGGGTACACAGATACGCAGTATTTT.

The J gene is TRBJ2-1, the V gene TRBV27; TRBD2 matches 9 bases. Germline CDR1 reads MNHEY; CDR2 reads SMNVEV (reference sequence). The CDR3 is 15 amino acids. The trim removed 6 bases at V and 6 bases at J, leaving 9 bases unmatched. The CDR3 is CASRGQAGGINEQFF. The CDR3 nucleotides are TGTGCCAGCAGGGGCCAAGCGGGGGGCATCAATGAGCAGTTCTTC.

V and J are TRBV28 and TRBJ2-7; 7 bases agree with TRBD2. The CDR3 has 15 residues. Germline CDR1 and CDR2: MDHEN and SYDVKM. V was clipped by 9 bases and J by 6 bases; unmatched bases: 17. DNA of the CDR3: TGTGCCAGTGAGGTCGTGGGGACTACTGCGGGCGAGCAGTACTTC. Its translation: CASEVVGTTAGEQYF.

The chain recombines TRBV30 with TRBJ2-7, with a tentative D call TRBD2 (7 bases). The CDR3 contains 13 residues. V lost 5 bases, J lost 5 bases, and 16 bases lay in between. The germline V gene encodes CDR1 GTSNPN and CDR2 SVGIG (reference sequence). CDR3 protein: CAWGVGGLNEQYF. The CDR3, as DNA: TGTGCCTGGGGGGTCGGGGGGCTGAACGAGCAGTACTTC.

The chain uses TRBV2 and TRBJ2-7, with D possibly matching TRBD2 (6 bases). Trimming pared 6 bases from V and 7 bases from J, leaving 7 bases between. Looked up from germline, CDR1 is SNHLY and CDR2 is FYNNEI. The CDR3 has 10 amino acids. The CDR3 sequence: CASSRGEQYF. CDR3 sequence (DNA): TGTGCCAGCAGCCGGGGGGAGCAGTACTTC.

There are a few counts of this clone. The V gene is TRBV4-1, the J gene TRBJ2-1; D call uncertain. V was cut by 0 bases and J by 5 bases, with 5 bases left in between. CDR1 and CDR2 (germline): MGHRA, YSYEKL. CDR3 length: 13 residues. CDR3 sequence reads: CASSQDFHNEQFF. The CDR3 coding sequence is TGCGCCAGCAGCCAAGATTTCCACAATGAGCAGTTCTTC.

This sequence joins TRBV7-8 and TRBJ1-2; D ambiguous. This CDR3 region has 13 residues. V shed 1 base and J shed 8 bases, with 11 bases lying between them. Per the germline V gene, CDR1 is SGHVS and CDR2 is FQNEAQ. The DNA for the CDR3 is TGTGCCAGCAGCTTAGTGATTGGTAGAGGCTACACCTTC. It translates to CASSLVIGRGYTF. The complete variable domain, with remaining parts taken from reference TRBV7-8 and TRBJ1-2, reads GAGVSQSPRYKVAKRGQDVALRCDPISGHVSLFWYQQALGQGPEFLTYFQNEAQLDKSGLPSDRFFAERPEGSVSTLKIQRTQQEDSAVYLCASSLVIGRGYTFGSGTRLTVV.

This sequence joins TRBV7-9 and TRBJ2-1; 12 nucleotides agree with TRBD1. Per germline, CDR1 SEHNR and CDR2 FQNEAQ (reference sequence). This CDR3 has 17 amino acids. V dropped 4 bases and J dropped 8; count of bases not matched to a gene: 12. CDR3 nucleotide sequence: TGTGCCAGCAGCTACTCAACCGGGACAGGGGGCATAGATGAGCAGTTCTTC. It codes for CASSYSTGTGGIDEQFF.